This T cell receptor (beta chain) was documented in a study of T cells in Graves' hyperthyroidism and ophthalmopathy. Findings of the study overall: In the blood, most expanded thyroid clonotypes above 0.001 appeared as well. The model forecast ophthalmopathy, anticipating it by a median approximately 6 months before onset.

Not enrolled were patients with uncontrolled infection, other autoimmune disease, pregnancy or lactation. Diagnosis relied on clinical symptoms, serum thyroxine and TRAb, thyroid ultrasound and orbital computed tomography. Germline CDR1 and CDR2: MDHEN and SYDVKM. The CDR3 spans 14 residues. Trimming left V 7 bases short and J 4 bases short, with 14 bases between. This clonotype occurred a few times. Its matching antigen is unknown. Amplification of TCR beta CDR3 regions was performed using RNA transcripts as template. Using the HTBI primer set, a first-round RT-PCR was run on the TCR CDR3. MiXCR, applied by TCRdb to the multiplex PCR reads, yields one record per CDR3 protein. The top ten clones hold 45% to 55% of a sample with 490,000 or so distinct CDR3 sequences, 22% of them seen once.

The sequence came from a woman in her 70s with Graves' ophthalmopathy. Sequencing was carried out using blood. The chain recombines TRBV28 with TRBJ1-3; no clear D gene. The CDR3 sequence: CASTSLVSGNTIYF. CDR3 in DNA: TGTGCCAGCACCTCCCTCGTATCGGGAAACACCATATATTTT.